The T cell receptor (beta chain) described here comes from a study of shared clonotypes between healthy human individuals. The germline V gene has CDR1 MNHEY and CDR2 SMNVEV (reference sequence). V lost 8 bases, J lost 5 bases, and 9 bases stayed unmatched. The length of the CDR3 is 14 residues. It was at deep level that the assay was run. In the source study's methods: Junction-only sequences produced by ImmunoSEQ had no quality scores, so filtering differed. Method: immunoSEQ multiplex PCR; TCRdb's copy keeps in-frame clones and lacks some. The V and J calls and clone size were taken over from that table, and D and trimming were inferred from the DNA. The sample shows roughly 640,000 clones, 74% of them seen only once. Study-wide results and limits: Relative to memory subsets, naive subsets generally showed larger estimated richness.

The donor population consisted of healthy HIV-negative adults with no recent acute infections or vaccinations. On this clone itself: Its antigen is not identified.

The V and J genes are TRBV27 and TRBJ2-4; 7 bases line up with TRBD2. The specimen was memory CD4+ T cells sorted from blood. The subset: CD45RA-negative fraction. This receptor was identified in a woman in her 30s in good health. The CDR3 DNA is TGTGCCAGCCGACTGGGAGGGCTGGAAAACATTCAGTACTTC. Protein sequence: CASRLGGLENIQYF.